This T cell receptor (beta chain) emerged from a study of blood T cells in healthy people across ages. About this clonotype: The antigen is undetermined.

Study-level points and caveats: Researchers report that TCR beta diversity correlated strongly with naive T cell percentage.

Combining a sample-barcoded 5' primer with a J-beta primer mix, a second PCR ran for roughly 7 to 11 cycles. Sequencing recovered at least 3 million CDR3-containing paired-end reads from each sample. TCRdb reprocessed the 5' RACE reads via MiXCR and lists one record per CDR3 protein. The repertoire includes 2 million or so distinct CDR3 sequences, roughly 50% of them detected once, and less than 2.5% sits in the top ten. Donors were systemically healthy Caucasian individuals from Russia aged roughly 6 to 100 years. The V gene lost 5 bases and the J gene lost 6 bases, with 8 bases spanning the gap. Germline V gene data show CDR1 as SEHNR and CDR2 as FQNEAQ (reference sequence). The length of the CDR3 is 12 residues.

Sample: blood. The sequence was obtained from a woman aged 40 to 50 in good health. The chain has TRBV7-9 and TRBJ2-1, with D unclear. Here the CDR3 DNA reads TGTGCCAGCAGCGCACAAAGCAATGAGCAGTTCTTC. This codes for CASSAQSNEQFF.